The entry that follows covers one T cell receptor beta chain sequence. Its antigen remains unknown. Libraries were UMI-labeled 5' RACE TRB cDNA. Using the 5' RACE reads, TCRdb records one entry per CDR3 protein without DNA. The table lists under 150,000 distinct CDR3 sequences. This sample was taken from a study of CXCR3-negative and CXCR3-positive naive CD8 T cells. General study results and limits: Naive cells positive for CXCR3 carried more hydrophobic TRB CDR3s than CXCR3-negative ones. Naive subsets had comparable surface CD5; TCR strength was inferred from TRB CDR3 properties.

From germline, CDR1 is SQVTM and CDR2 ANQGSEA. This CDR3 is 11 amino acids long. V usage is TRBV29-1 and J usage is TRBJ2-3. The specimen sequenced was naive CXCR3+ CD8+ T cells from blood. Subset indicated: CD45RO-CCR7+CD27+CD95- naive CD8+ T cells expressing CXCR3 (TNR3+). This receptor was identified in a human donor in good health. Some clones in this sample may be carry-over from other donors' samples. The CDR3 is CSGVRTDTQYF.